This passage covers 11 T cell receptor beta chains from one sample sequenced in a study of blood T cell repertoires in COVID-19 (dated by TCRdb to 2019 to 2021). The library was built by means of the immunoSEQ multiplex PCR assay. TCRdb holds this immuneACCESS table with in-frame rearrangements only. Some clones are missing; in checked studies, unresolved V genes explain under half, and the rest has no known cause. The sample yields about 220,000 clones; about 80% were counted once. About 3% of the sample rests with the top ten. The sample consisted of peripheral blood. The receptors come from a woman younger than 45 who had recovered from COVID-19.

The chain joins TRBV7-9 to TRBJ2-1; D is ambiguous. Trimming stripped 5 bases from V and 7 bases from J, with 9 bases between. CDR1 and CDR2 (germline): SEHNR, FQNEAQ (reference sequence). The CDR3 has 12 residues. In DNA form, the CDR3 reads TGTGCCAGCAGCGTAGAACGGAATGAGCAGTTCTTC. Translated, it gives CASSVERNEQFF.

This rearrangement joins TRBV15 to TRBJ2-7, with D perhaps matching TRBD2 (7 bases). Trimming left V 4 bases short and J 5 bases short, with 18 bases between. The CDR3 sequence is 15 residues long. From germline, CDR1 is LNHNV and CDR2 YYDKDF (reference sequence). CDR3 DNA: TGTGCCACCAGCAACTTAAGGGGGGGGGTGCACGAGCAGTACTTC. Translated: CATSNLRGGVHEQYF.

This clone occurred a few times. V and J are TRBV19 and TRBJ1-6; 9 positions agree with TRBD1. Germline CDR1 reads LNHDA; CDR2 reads SQIVND (reference sequence). J gave up 10 bases and V 7 bases, and 11 bases lay outside the gene matches. The length of the CDR3 is 15 residues. The CDR3 loop reads CASTDFRDRVSPLHF. The DNA for the CDR3 is TGTGCCAGTACCGACTTCCGGGACAGGGTCTCACCCCTCCACTTT.

The rearrangement links TRBV24-1 to TRBJ1-1; TRBD1 matches 8 bases. Trimming removed 4 bases from V and 11 bases from J; junction bases left unmatched: 8. CDR1 KGHDR and CDR2 SFDVKD come from the germline V gene. There are 13 residues in the CDR3. The CDR3 nucleotides read TGTGCCACCAGTGACCGGACAGGGTACGGGGCTTTCTTT. This translates into CATSDRTGYGAFF.

The CDR3 sequence is CASSLLAPGRQFF. The CDR3, as DNA: TGTGCCAGCAGCCTCCTAGCGCCAGGGCGGCAGTTCTTC. The chain uses TRBV7-9 and TRBJ2-1, with D possibly being TRBD2 (6 bases). The CDR3 covers 13 residues. From germline, CDR1 is SEHNR and CDR2 FQNEAQ (reference sequence). Trimming left V 5 bases short and J 12 bases short, with 17 bases between.

The chain has TRBV5-1 and TRBJ1-2, with 9 bases lining up with TRBD1. The length of the CDR3 is 14 residues. With V trimmed by 7 bases and J by 3 bases, 7 bases remained unmatched. CDR1 and CDR2 (germline): SGHRS, YFSETQ. The DNA of the CDR3 is TGCGCCAGCGGAAGGACAGGGGAGGACTATGGCTACACCTTC. Amino acid sequence: CASGRTGEDYGYTF.

The CDR3: CASSYEGVSFADTQYF. The CDR3 DNA reads TGTGCCAGCAGTTACGAGGGGGTATCCTTCGCAGATACGCAGTATTTT. This sequence joins TRBV6-5 and TRBJ2-3; TRBD1 is a possible D gene (6 bases). The CDR3 extends over 16 amino acids. Germline V gene data show CDR1 as MNHEY and CDR2 as SVGAGI. The V gene lost 2 bases and the J gene lost 4 bases, with 16 bases spanning the gap.

This clone came up once. The chain couples TRBV18 to TRBJ1-1; weak D call: TRBD1 (6 bases). CDR1 and CDR2 (germline): KGHSH, LQKENI. The CDR3 has 13 amino acids. The germline V and J ends were trimmed by 6 bases and 4 bases, with 12 bases remaining between them. The CDR3, as DNA: TGTGCCAGCTCTCAGCAGGGGACCACTGAAGCTTTCTTT. The encoded protein is CASSQQGTTEAFF.

The V call is TRBV15, the J call TRBJ2-7; TRBD1 aligns across 8 bases. Germline V gene data show CDR1 as LNHNV and CDR2 as YYDKDF (reference sequence). The junction had 6 bases not matched to a gene; V was cut back by 0 bases and J by 2 bases. The CDR3 spans 16 residues. In nucleotides, the CDR3 is TGTGCCACCAGCAGAGATAAAGGACAGGGCCCCTACGAGCAGTACTTC. Translated: CATSRDKGQGPYEQYF.

V usage is TRBV7-8 and J usage is TRBJ1-3; maybe TRBD1 (5 bases). The CDR3 has 14 residues. Germline V gene data show CDR1 as SGHVS and CDR2 as FQNEAQ. The germline V and J ends were trimmed by 5 bases and 9 bases, with 17 bases remaining between them. The CDR3 bases are TGTGCCAGCAGCCACCCGAGACAGCTTTCCACCATATATTTT. Its translation: CASSHPRQLSTIYF.

The V gene is TRBV24-1, the J gene TRBJ2-3, with D perhaps TRBD1 (6 bases). V lost 6 bases and J 4 bases, leaving 10 bases between the germline ends. The CDR3 runs to 13 residues. Germline V gives CDR1 KGHDR, CDR2 SFDVKD. The CDR3 region is CATSFTGPDTQYF. CDR3 sequence (DNA): TGTGCCACCAGTTTTACAGGGCCAGATACGCAGTATTTT.